Below, 17 T cell receptor beta chains from the same sample are listed, as sequenced in a study of T and B cells in COVID-19 patients. Blood genomic DNA input for TRB amplification was about 220-500 ng. TRB rearrangements were amplified by multiplex PCR with BIOMED2 TRB-A/B primers. TCRdb called the multiplex PCR reads again in MiXCR, with one record for every CDR3 protein. Here the sample spans about 8,900 distinct CDR3 sequences, about two fifths being singletons. The sample was blood. These TCRs come from a human donor with active COVID-19.

The chain is built from TRBV12-3 or TRBV12-4 and TRBJ2-3; 8 bases map to TRBD2. The CDR3 length is 15 residues. V lost 3 bases, J lost 2 bases, and 4 bases stayed unmatched. This CDR3 is CASSFVGRATDTQYF. The DNA for the CDR3 is TGTGCCAGCAGTTTCGTCGGGAGGGCCACAGATACGCAGTATTTT.

The J gene is TRBJ1-4, the V gene TRBV15; TRBD1 agrees at 8 bases. Germline V gene data show CDR1 as LNHNV and CDR2 as YYDKDF (reference sequence). The CDR3 loop spans 16 amino acids. The ends lost 8 bases at V and 5 bases at J; junction bases unmatched: 13. The CDR3 reads CATGREPRGLNEKLFF. The CDR3 nucleotides are TGTGCCACCGGGAGGGAGCCCAGGGGGCTAAATGAAAAACTGTTTTTT. Based on the CDR3 plus reference TRBV15 and TRBJ1-4, the full variable domain is DAMVIQNPRYQVTQFGKPVTLSCSQTLNHNVMYWYQQKSSQAPKLLFHYYDKDFNNEADTPDNFQSRRPNTSFCFLDIRSPGLGDTAMYLCATGREPRGLNEKLFFGSGTQLSVL.

The table lists this clonotype with a few counts. The chain links TRBV6-5 to TRBJ2-5; 7 bases are shared with TRBD1. CDR3 length: 16 amino acids. V lost 6 bases to trimming and J lost 4 bases; unmatched junction nucleotides: 14. Germline values: CDR1 MNHEY, CDR2 SVGAGI. The chain's CDR3 is CASSRYGQVRGETQYF. The CDR3 nucleotides are TGTGCCAGCAGCCGATACGGACAGGTCAGGGGAGAGACCCAGTACTTC.

This clonotype is medium-sized within its sample. The V call is TRBV19, the J call TRBJ1-4; tentatively, D is TRBD1 (6 bases). Deletions cut 4 bases from V and 5 bases from J, with 11 bases between. The germline V gene has CDR1 LNHDA and CDR2 SQIVND (reference sequence). This CDR3 comprises 14 residues. CDR3 coding DNA: TGTGCCAGTAGTAGAGACACAGGGAATGAAAAACTGTTTTTT. Protein: CASSRDTGNEKLFF.

The genes are TRBV4-2 and TRBJ1-4; D unresolved. V lost 0 bases to trimming and J lost 0 bases, with 11 bases between them. This CDR3 comprises 17 residues. Per germline, CDR1 LGHNA and CDR2 YNFKEQ. The DNA for the CDR3 is TGTGCCAGCAGCCAAGATCCTTCAGGAGCAACTAATGAAAAACTGTTTTTT. It encodes CASSQDPSGATNEKLFF.

In nucleotides, the CDR3 is TGTGCCAGCAGTTTACAAGTAGTGCTATTAGGAAACACCATATATTTT. This codes for CASSLQVVLLGNTIYF. The chain has TRBV27 and TRBJ1-3; D gene ambiguous. Trimming removed 2 bases at V and 4 bases at J, with 15 bases between. The CDR3 covers 16 residues. Germline CDR1 and CDR2: MNHEY and SMNVEV (reference sequence).

The chain has TRBV19 and TRBJ1-2; possibly TRBD1 for D (5 bases). The CDR3 has 14 amino acids. CDR1 is LNHDA and CDR2 is SQIVND in the germline V gene (reference sequence). V was pared by 5 bases and J by 3 bases, with 13 bases between. CDR3 residues: CASSEGQGDYGYTF. The DNA of the CDR3 is TGTGCCAGTAGTGAGGGTCAGGGTGACTATGGCTACACCTTC.

The CDR3 sequence: CASSLAQLAGVEQFF. The CDR3 DNA reads TGTGCCAGCAGTTTAGCGCAGCTAGCGGGAGTTGAGCAGTTCTTC. This chain uses TRBV12-3 or TRBV12-4 with TRBJ2-1; 10 bases are a match to TRBD2. The CDR3 is made up of 15 amino acids. The junction had 5 bases not matched to a gene; V was cut back by 0 bases and J by 9 bases.

There are a few counts of this clonotype. V and J are TRBV30 and TRBJ1-2, with D maybe TRBD1 (6 bases). V was cut by 0 bases and J by 0 bases, with 17 bases left in between. Germline V lookup: CDR1 GTSNPN, CDR2 SVGIG (reference sequence). The CDR3 is made up of 17 amino acids. CDR3 residues: CAWSVISGQSTNYGYTF. DNA for the CDR3: TGTGCCTGGAGTGTAATTTCCGGACAGTCTACTAACTATGGCTACACCTTC.

This clonotype was seen more than once but under ten times. The gene calls are TRBV19 and TRBJ1-2, with 7 bases that match TRBD1. The CDR3 totals 14 residues. After removal of 3 bases from V and 0 bases from J, the junction contained 1 base not matched to a gene. Germline V gene sequence: CDR1 LNHDA, CDR2 SQIVND (reference sequence). CDR3 in DNA: TGTGCCAGTAGTATCGGGACAGCTAACTATGGCTACACCTTC. Translation gives CASSIGTANYGYTF.

This CDR3 is CASSYSLLATNEKLFF. In DNA form, the CDR3 reads TGTGCCAGCAGTTACTCCCTACTTGCAACTAATGAAAAACTGTTTTTT. The chain carries TRBV6-5 and TRBJ1-4, with no clear D. The germline V and J ends were trimmed by 0 bases and 0 bases, with 8 bases remaining between them. The CDR3 runs 16 residues. Germline V gives CDR1 MNHEY, CDR2 SVGAGI.

This clonotype was counted only a few times. CDR3 amino acids: CASSRQGAQLGADTQYF. The CDR3, as DNA: TGTGCCAGCAGCCGACAGGGCGCTCAGTTGGGGGCAGATACGCAGTATTTT. The chain links TRBV5-4 to TRBJ2-3; 7 bases are a match to TRBD1. Germline V gene data show CDR1 as SGHNT and CDR2 as YYREEE (reference sequence). The CDR3 contains 17 residues. V dropped 4 bases and J dropped 4; count of bases not matched to a gene: 15. Full variable domain (rest looked up from reference TRBV5-4 and TRBJ2-3): ETGVTQSPTHLIKTRGQQVTLRCSSQSGHNTVSWYQQALGQGPQFIFQYYREEENGRGNFPPRFSGLQFPNYSSELNVNALELDDSALYLCASSRQGAQLGADTQYFGPGTRLTVL.

Details on this clonotype: One end of the junction fails to match germline, which may point to a read error. J is TRBJ2-1 and V is TRBV5-6; D is unresolved. This CDR3 comprises 11 residues. Germline lookup yields CDR1 SGHDT and CDR2 YYEEEE. The CDR3: CASSLNNEQFF. The CDR3 nucleotides read TGCGCCAGCAGCTTGAATAATGAGCAGTTCTTC. The whole variable domain, remainder taken from reference TRBV5-6 and TRBJ2-1, is DAGVTQSPTHLIKTRGQQVTLRCSPKSGHDTVSWYQQALGQGPQFIFQYYEEEERQRGNFPDRFSGHQFPNYSSELNVNALLLGDSALYLCASSLNNEQFFGPGTRLTVL.

The chain joins TRBV19 to TRBJ2-7; D perhaps matches TRBD1 (5 bases). There are 12 residues in the CDR3. Germline V gene sequence: CDR1 LNHDA, CDR2 SQIVND (reference sequence). The V end lost 5 bases, the J end lost 2 bases, and 7 bases lay between the germline ends. The CDR3 nucleotides read TGTGCCAGTAGTCAGGGCACCTACGAGCAGTACTTC. Translating gives CASSQGTYEQYF.

The genes are TRBV24-1 and TRBJ1-5, with D unresolved. The CDR3 length is 13 residues. V shed 7 bases and J shed 0 bases, with 6 bases lying between them. The germline V gene encodes CDR1 KGHDR and CDR2 SFDVKD. The CDR3 here is CATSMGSNQPQHF. CDR3 bases: TGTGCCACCAGCATGGGTAGCAATCAGCCCCAGCATTTT.

The table lists this clonotype with many counts. V and J are TRBV29-1 and TRBJ2-5; 7 bases line up with TRBD1. V dropped 0 bases and J dropped 5; count of bases not matched to a gene: 6. CDR3 length: 14 residues. In germline, CDR1 is SQVTM, CDR2 ANQGSEA. In DNA, the CDR3 is TGCAGCGTTGAAGAGGGAATACAGGGGGAGACCCAGTACTTC. Its translation: CSVEEGIQGETQYF.

The V gene is TRBV30, the J gene TRBJ2-7, with 7 bases matching TRBD2. In germline, CDR1 is GTSNPN, CDR2 SVGIG (reference sequence). Unmatched junction bases numbered 4, after V lost 5 bases and J lost 3 bases. The CDR3 length is 12 residues. CDR3 sequence (DNA): TGTGCCTGGGGAGCGGGGTACTACGAGCAGTACTTC. Protein: CAWGAGYYEQYF.